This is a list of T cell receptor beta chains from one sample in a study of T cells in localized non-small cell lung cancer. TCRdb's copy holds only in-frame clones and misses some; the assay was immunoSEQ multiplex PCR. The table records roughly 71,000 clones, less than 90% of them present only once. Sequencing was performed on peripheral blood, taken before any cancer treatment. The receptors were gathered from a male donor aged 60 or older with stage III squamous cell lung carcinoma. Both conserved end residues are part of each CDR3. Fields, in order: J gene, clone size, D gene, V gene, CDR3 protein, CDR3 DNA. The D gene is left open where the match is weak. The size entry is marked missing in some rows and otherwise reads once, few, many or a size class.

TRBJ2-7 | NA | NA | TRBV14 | CASSQGVVHEQYF | TGTGCCAGCAGCCAAGGTGTGGTCCACGAGCAGTACTTC
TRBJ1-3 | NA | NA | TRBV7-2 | CASSPRRGSGNTIYF | TGTGCCAGCAGCCCCCGACGAGGCTCTGGAAACACCATATATTTT
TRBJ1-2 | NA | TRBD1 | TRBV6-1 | CASRRDRAPDGYTF | TGTGCCAGCAGACGCGACAGGGCCCCGGATGGCTACACCTTC
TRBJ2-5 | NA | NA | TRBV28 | CASSLPPGRVMETQYF | TGTGCCAGCAGTTTACCCCCCGGCCGAGTCATGGAGACCCAGTACTTC
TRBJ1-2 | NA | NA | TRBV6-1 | CASSEGGYGFYGYTF | TGTGCCAGCAGTGAAGGGGGATACGGGTTCTATGGCTACACCTTC
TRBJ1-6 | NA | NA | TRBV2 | CASSSYYSYNSPLHF | TGTGCCAGCAGTTCCTATTACTCCTATAATTCACCCCTCCACTTT
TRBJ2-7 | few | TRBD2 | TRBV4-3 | CASSQGPRLSGADYEQYF | TGCGCCAGCAGCCAAGGACCACGATTGAGCGGGGCTGACTACGAGCAGTACTTC
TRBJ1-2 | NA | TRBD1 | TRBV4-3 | CASSQTGAGGYTF | TGCGCCAGCAGTCAAACAGGGGCGGGTGGCTACACCTTC
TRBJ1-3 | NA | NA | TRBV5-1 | CASSAGTLGNTIYF | TGCGCCAGCAGCGCCGGGACACTCGGAAACACCATATATTTT
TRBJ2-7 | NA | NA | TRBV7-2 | CASSLNGQSSYEQYF | TGTGCCAGCAGCCTCAATGGACAGAGCTCCTACGAGCAGTACTTC
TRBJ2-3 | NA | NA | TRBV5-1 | CASSPRWGTDTQYF | TGCGCCAGCAGCCCCCGGTGGGGGACAGATACGCAGTATTTT
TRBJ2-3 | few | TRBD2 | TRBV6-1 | CASGRGITDTQYF | TGTGCCAGCGGGAGGGGAATCACAGATACGCAGTATTTT
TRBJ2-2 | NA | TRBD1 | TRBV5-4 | CASSLAGQTYANTGELFF | TGTGCCAGCAGCTTGGCGGGACAGACATACGCGAACACCGGGGAGCTGTTTTTT
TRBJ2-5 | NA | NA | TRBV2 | CASSESRGGQETQYF | TGTGCCAGCAGTGAAAGTAGGGGCGGACAAGAGACCCAGTACTTC
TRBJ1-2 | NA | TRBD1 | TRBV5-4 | CASSLAGTGGYGYTF | TGTGCCAGCAGCCTTGCCGGGACAGGGGGCTATGGCTACACCTTC
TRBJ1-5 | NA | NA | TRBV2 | CASRGRAGSNQPQHF | TGTGCCAGCCGCGGCAGGGCAGGCAGCAATCAGCCCCAGCATTTT
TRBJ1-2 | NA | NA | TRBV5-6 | CASSPPGHGYTF | TGTGCCAGCAGCCCACCGGGCCATGGCTACACCTTC
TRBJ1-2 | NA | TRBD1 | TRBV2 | CASRTGGGGYTF | TGTGCCAGCAGGACAGGGGGAGGGGGCTACACCTTC
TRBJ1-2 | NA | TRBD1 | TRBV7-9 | CASSLPGQGVGGYTF | TGTGCCAGCAGTCTTCCGGGACAGGGTGTCGGCGGCTACACCTTC
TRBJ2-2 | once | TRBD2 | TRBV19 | CASSKSGVNTGELFF | TGTGCCAGTAGTAAGAGCGGGGTCAACACCGGGGAGCTGTTTTTT
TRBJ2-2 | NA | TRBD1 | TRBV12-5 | CASGSGTGSLRELFF | TGTGCTAGTGGTTCCGGGACAGGGTCCTTAAGGGAGCTGTTTTTT
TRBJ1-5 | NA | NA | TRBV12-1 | CASSFCRGGQPQHF | TGTGCCAGCAGCTTTTGCAGGGGAGGTCAGCCCCAGCATTTT
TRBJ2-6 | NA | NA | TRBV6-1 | CASSEAPVQTGANVLTF | TGTGCCAGCAGTGAAGCTCCGGTACAGACTGGGGCCAACGTCCTGACTTTC
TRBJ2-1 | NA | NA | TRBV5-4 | CASRAREDEQFF | TGTGCCAGCAGGGCCAGGGAGGATGAGCAGTTCTTC
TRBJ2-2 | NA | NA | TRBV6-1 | CASSGYGTRAGELFF | TGTGCCAGCAGTGGATACGGGACAAGGGCCGGGGAGCTGTTTTTT
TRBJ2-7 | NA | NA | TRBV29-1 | CSVSRGVYEQYF | TGCAGCGTCTCTAGGGGGGTCTACGAGCAGTACTTC
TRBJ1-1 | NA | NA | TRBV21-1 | CASSVVQGADTEAFF | TGTGCCAGCAGCGTCGTACAGGGGGCGGACACTGAAGCTTTCTTT
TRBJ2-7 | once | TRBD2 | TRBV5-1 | CASSSAGVYEQYF | TGCGCCAGCAGCTCGGCGGGAGTCTACGAGCAGTACTTC
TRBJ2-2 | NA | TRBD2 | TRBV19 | CASTERGAGPGELFF | TGTGCCAGTACCGAGCGGGGGGCTGGCCCCGGGGAGCTGTTTTTT
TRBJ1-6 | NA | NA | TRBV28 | CASSLGKGSWNSPLHF | TGTGCCAGCAGCCTTGGGAAGGGGTCCTGGAATTCACCCCTCCACTTT
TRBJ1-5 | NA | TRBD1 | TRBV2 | CASSVGQGQQPQHF | TGTGCCAGCAGCGTAGGACAGGGCCAACAGCCCCAGCATTTT
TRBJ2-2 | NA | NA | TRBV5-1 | CASSSGLTGELFF | TGCGCCAGCAGCTCTGGACTTACCGGGGAGCTGTTTTTT
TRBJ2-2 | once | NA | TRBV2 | CASSPRANTGELFF | TGTGCCAGCAGTCCCAGGGCGAACACCGGGGAGCTGTTTTTT
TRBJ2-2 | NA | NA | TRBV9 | CASSSPRELFF | TGTGCCAGCAGTTCGCCCCGGGAGCTGTTTTTT
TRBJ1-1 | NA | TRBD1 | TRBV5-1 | CASKKTGTTEAFF | TGCGCCAGCAAAAAGACAGGGACCACTGAAGCTTTCTTT
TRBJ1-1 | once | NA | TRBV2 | CASSEGGQGLTEAFF | TGTGCCAGCAGTGAAGGCGGCCAGGGGTTGACTGAAGCTTTCTTT
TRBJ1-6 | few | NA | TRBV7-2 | CASRSLGVPPLHF | TGTGCCAGCAGATCCCTGGGGGTGCCACCCCTCCACTTT
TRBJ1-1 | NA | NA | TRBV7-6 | CASSLRQLNTEAFF | TGTGCCAGCAGCTTAAGACAACTGAACACTGAAGCTTTCTTT